This record concerns one T cell receptor (beta chain) sequence. The antigen is unknown. TCRdb reworked the 5' RACE reads into one entry per CDR3 protein, no DNA. The sample has 150,000 to 200,000 distinct CDR3 sequences. This sample is part of a study of monozygotic twins with inflammatory bowel disease. Germline V gene lookup returns CDR1 LNHDA and CDR2 SQIVND (reference sequence). This CDR3 is 13 amino acids long. Whole-study findings and limits: Researchers were unable to tell different T cell subtypes apart.

The sample comprised blood. V gene TRBV19 combines with J gene TRBJ1-2; TCRdb's D call, TRBD1, is unchecked because there is no DNA. The TCR originated in a human donor with ulcerative colitis or Crohn's disease, or a healthy co-twin of an affected twin (not recorded which). The CDR3 reads CASSQDSFYGYTF.